This passage covers 24 T cell receptor beta chains from one sample sequenced in a study of blood T cell repertoires in COVID-19. This table comes from immunoSEQ multiplex PCR, and its TCRdb copy is limited to in-frame clones, with some not included. The repertoire holds about 270,000 clones, around 84% seen once, with less than 20% in the top ten. What was sequenced was PBMCs or T cells enriched from blood (not recorded which). Receptors were obtained from a man between 18 and 35 years old who had recovered from COVID-19.

The chain employs TRBV11-3 and TRBJ2-1; D not resolved. The V gene lost 5 bases and the J gene lost 9 bases, with 14 bases spanning the gap. Germline V CDR1 and CDR2: SGHNT, YENEEA. The CDR3 totals 13 residues. The CDR3 nucleotides read TGTGCCAGCAGCCCCCCTTCTCGGGTTGAGCAGTTCTTC. Its translation is CASSPPSRVEQFF.

The rearrangement joins TRBV18 to TRBJ2-2, with D perhaps TRBD1 (5 bases). Trimming stripped 5 bases from V and 1 base from J, with 8 bases between. The length of the CDR3 is 14 residues. Germline CDR1 KGHSH, CDR2 LQKENI. The CDR3 protein is CASSKGQNTGELFF. The CDR3 nucleotides read TGTGCCAGCTCAAAAGGACAGAACACCGGGGAGCTGTTTTTT.

The DNA of the CDR3 is TGTGCCAGCAGTGCTTCAGGGTGGACTGAAGCTTTCTTT. Protein sequence: CASSASGWTEAFF. The rearrangement joins TRBV2 to TRBJ1-1; D is perhaps TRBD1 (5 bases). From germline, CDR1 is SNHLY and CDR2 FYNNEI. This CDR3 spans 13 amino acids. V lost 4 bases and J 5 bases, leaving 11 bases between the germline ends. Combining the CDR3 with reference TRBV2 and TRBJ1-1 gives the whole variable domain EPEVTQTPSHQVTQMGQEVILRCVPISNHLYFYWYRQILGQKVEFLVSFYNNEISEKSEIFDDQFSVERPDGSNFTLKIRSTKLEDSAMYFCASSASGWTEAFFGQGTRLTVV.

V is TRBV19 and J is TRBJ2-6, with 8 bases that match TRBD1. This CDR3 spans 18 amino acids. The J segment lost 0 bases and the V segment lost 3 bases, leaving 7 bases of the junction unmatched. The germline V gene encodes CDR1 LNHDA and CDR2 SQIVND (reference sequence). The CDR3 loop is CASSIQPGQVSGANVLTF. In DNA form, the CDR3 reads TGTGCCAGTAGTATCCAACCGGGACAGGTCTCTGGGGCCAACGTCCTGACTTTC.

This sequence joins TRBV4-2 and TRBJ1-2; no reliable D call. Germline CDR1 LGHNA, CDR2 YNFKEQ. The CDR3 loop spans 15 amino acids. The germline V and J ends were trimmed by 0 bases and 4 bases, with 12 bases remaining between them. The CDR3 loop is CASSQDLGSAYGYTF. As DNA, the CDR3 is TGTGCCAGCAGCCAAGATCTAGGGAGTGCCTATGGCTACACCTTC.

The chain carries TRBV7-2 and TRBJ1-4; D call uncertain. The CDR3 extends over 13 amino acids. CDR1 SGHTA and CDR2 FQGNSA come from the germline V gene. Trimming cost V 6 bases and J 10 bases, with 15 bases left between them. CDR3 residues: CASSHPIRGKLFF. The CDR3 DNA sequence: TGTGCCAGCAGTCATCCAATCCGGGGAAAACTGTTTTTT.

The CDR3 DNA follows: TGCGCCAGCAGCTTGGCGCAGGGGTACTCCTACGAGCAGTACTTC. This encodes CASSLAQGYSYEQYF. This chain joins TRBV5-1 and TRBJ2-7, with D possibly TRBD1 on 6 matching bases. This CDR3 region has 15 residues. Germline CDR1 and CDR2: SGHRS and YFSETQ. V was trimmed by 0 bases and J by 0 bases, leaving 10 bases between them.

This chain joins TRBV19 and TRBJ1-5; 10 bases map to TRBD1. V lost 6 bases, J lost 7 bases, and 6 bases stayed unmatched. The CDR3 loop spans 14 amino acids. Germline V lookup: CDR1 LNHDA, CDR2 SQIVND (reference sequence). CDR3 amino acids: CASSGTGDWQPQHF. Written as DNA, the CDR3 is TGTGCCAGTAGCGGGACAGGGGACTGGCAGCCCCAGCATTTT. The variable domain in full, completed from reference TRBV19 and TRBJ1-5, reads DGGITQSPKYLFRKEGQNVTLSCEQNLNHDAMYWYRQDPGQGLRLIYYSQIVNDFQKGDIAEGYSVSREKKESFPLTVTSAQKNPTAFYLCASSGTGDWQPQHFGDGTRLSIL.

This clone was seen once. This rearrangement joins TRBV30 to TRBJ2-7; no clear D. The CDR3 length is 12 residues. The V end lost 4 bases, the J end lost 0 bases, and 7 bases lay between the germline ends. Per germline, CDR1 GTSNPN and CDR2 SVGIG (reference sequence). CDR3 DNA sequence: TGTGCCTGGAAGCACAGCTCCTACGAGCAGTACTTC. Translating it yields CAWKHSSYEQYF.

This chain uses TRBV24-1 with TRBJ2-3; 10 bases are a match to TRBD2. Losses at the gene ends were 9 bases for V and 3 bases for J; bases not matched to a gene: 8. This CDR3 contains 15 residues. Germline V CDR1 and CDR2: KGHDR, SFDVKD. DNA for the CDR3: TGTGCCACCGCCGATGCTAGCGGGAGTACAGATACGCAGTATTTT. This sequence encodes CATADASGSTDTQYF.

V gene TRBV4-1 combines with J gene TRBJ1-2; 7 bases are a match to TRBD1. CDR1 and CDR2 (germline): MGHRA, YSYEKL. The V and J ends lost 0 bases and 6 bases, in that order; junction bases with no gene match: 10. This CDR3 region has 16 residues. CDR3 sequence (DNA): TGCGCCAGCAGCCAAGATAGGCAGGGGGTCCCCCATGGCTACACCTTC. Protein sequence: CASSQDRQGVPHGYTF.

The rearrangement links TRBV3-1 (or the pseudogene TRBV3-2) to TRBJ1-3, with D perhaps TRBD1 (6 bases). The CDR3 sequence is 13 residues long. V was clipped by 1 base and J by 8 bases, with 9 bases between them. Germline CDR1 is LGHDT and CDR2 is YNNKEL (reference sequence). The DNA of the CDR3 is TGTGCCAGCAGCCAAGTGGGGGCTTACACCATATATTTT. It translates to CASSQVGAYTIYF.

The chain employs TRBV2 and TRBJ1-6, with D unclear. The CDR3 is 12 residues long. The germline V gene encodes CDR1 SNHLY and CDR2 FYNNEI. Trimming cost V 6 bases and J 12 bases, with 12 bases left between them. The CDR3 DNA reads as TGTGCCAGCAGCAGGCTCGCGATACCCCTCCACTTT. Translation gives CASSRLAIPLHF.

V is TRBV18 and J is TRBJ2-6; 8 bases are shared with TRBD2. The V and J ends lost 3 bases and 1 base, in that order; junction bases with no gene match: 11. Germline V CDR1 and CDR2: KGHSH, LQKENI. The length of the CDR3 is 19 residues. The CDR3 here is CASSPPGGSLNSGANVLTF. The CDR3 DNA follows: TGTGCCAGCTCACCTCCGGGAGGGAGCCTTAATTCTGGGGCCAACGTCCTGACTTTC.

The table lists this clone with a few counts. The chain has TRBV18 and TRBJ1-1; D is uncertain. Germline values: CDR1 KGHSH, CDR2 LQKENI. The ends were cut back, 3 bases at V and 8 bases at J, with 13 bases in the middle. The CDR3 covers 13 residues. This chain's CDR3 is CASSPRRVREAFF. The CDR3 nucleotides read TGTGCCAGCTCACCTAGACGGGTTAGGGAAGCTTTCTTT.

The chain uses TRBV12-5 and TRBJ1-2; D perhaps matches TRBD1 (6 bases). The CDR3 covers 13 residues. V gave up 4 bases and J gave up 3 bases, with 9 bases separating them. Germline V gives CDR1 LGHNT, CDR2 FRNRAP. CDR3 in DNA: TGTGCTAGTGGTTCGGCAGGGGACTATGGCTACACCTTC. Translation: CASGSAGDYGYTF.

This clone was detected once. The chain joins TRBV6-5 to TRBJ2-7; D may be TRBD1 (5 bases). The CDR3 is made up of 15 amino acids. With 2 bases removed from V and 3 bases from J, the gap between germline ends came to 14 bases. Germline CDR1 MNHEY, CDR2 SVGAGI. DNA for the CDR3: TGTGCCAGCAGTTACGCGCGCCCAGGGTTCTACGAGCAGTACTTC. It is translated as CASSYARPGFYEQYF.

V gene TRBV5-4 combines with J gene TRBJ2-2, with D perhaps matching TRBD1 (6 bases). Germline CDR1 and CDR2: SGHNT and YYREEE (reference sequence). Trimming removed 3 bases at V and 2 bases at J, with 14 bases between. CDR3 length equals 16 residues. CDR3 nucleotides: TGTGCCAGCAGCTCACCGACAGGAATAAACACCGGGGAGCTGTTTTTT. Its translation: CASSSPTGINTGELFF.

The J gene is TRBJ2-2, the V gene TRBV9; unclear D gene. The germline V and J ends were trimmed by 0 bases and 3 bases, with 9 bases remaining between them. This CDR3 is built from 15 residues. Germline V gene sequence: CDR1 SGDLS, CDR2 YYNGEE. Written as DNA, the CDR3 is TGTGCCAGCAGCGTAGCCAGGCCGCACACCGGGGAGCTGTTTTTT. It specifies CASSVARPHTGELFF. The variable domain in full, with the rest retrieved from reference TRBV9 and TRBJ2-2, is DSGVTQTPKHLITATGQRVTLRCSPRSGDLSVYWYQQSLDQGLQFLIQYYNGEERAKGNILERFSAQQFPDLHSELNLSSLELGDSALYFCASSVARPHTGELFFGEGSRLTVL.

The chain carries TRBV27 and TRBJ2-3; 7 bases fit TRBD2. V dropped 6 bases and J dropped 2; count of bases not matched to a gene: 11. The germline gives CDR1 MNHEY, CDR2 SMNVEV (reference sequence). The CDR3 covers 16 residues. CDR3 in amino acids: CASSFFQSGVTDTQYF. CDR3 coding DNA: TGTGCCAGCAGCTTTTTTCAGAGCGGGGTCACAGATACGCAGTATTTT.

The V call is TRBV4-1, the J call TRBJ2-7, with TRBD1 as a possible D gene (6 bases). This CDR3 has 15 amino acids. V dropped 0 bases and J dropped 4 bases, with 13 bases sitting between them. Germline values: CDR1 MGHRA, CDR2 YSYEKL. The CDR3 region is CASSQDQGFVYEQYF. In nucleotides, the CDR3 is TGCGCCAGCAGCCAAGATCAGGGGTTCGTTTACGAGCAGTACTTC.

The CDR3 sequence: CASSYGTGGGYTF. CDR3 nucleotide sequence: TGTGCCAGCAGTTACGGGACAGGGGGTGGCTACACCTTC. The chain employs TRBV6-6 and TRBJ1-2; 11 bases fit TRBD1. Per germline, CDR1 MNHNY and CDR2 SVGAGI (reference sequence). This CDR3 has 13 amino acids. The V segment lost 2 bases and the J segment 7 bases; nucleotides outside the gene matches: 0.

The chain has TRBV18 and TRBJ2-7; TRBD2 agrees at 12 bases. This CDR3 comprises 15 residues. Germline values: CDR1 KGHSH, CDR2 LQKENI. The trim removed 4 bases at V and 7 bases at J, leaving 8 bases unmatched. Here the CDR3 DNA reads TGTGCCAGCTCACGGTCACTAGCGGGGGGAGGAGAGCAGTACTTC. Encoded protein: CASSRSLAGGGEQYF.

V usage is TRBV6-5 and J usage is TRBJ2-1; TRBD2 matches at 9 bases. This CDR3 spans 15 amino acids. V trimming: 2 bases; J trimming: 6 bases; junction bases outside the gene matches: 5. CDR1 and CDR2 (germline): MNHEY, SVGAGI. The CDR3 DNA reads TGTGCCAGCAGTTACGGGCGGGGGGGCCTCAATGAGCAGTTCTTC. Amino acids: CASSYGRGGLNEQFF.